The present T cell receptor (beta chain) was sequenced within a study of lymphopenia after photon versus proton radiotherapy. Findings and caveats of the study: After lymphocyte nadir, photon-treated repertoires showed oligoclonal expansion, especially CD8+ Temra.

Sequencing used immunoSEQ multiplex PCR; TCRdb keeps in-frame clones, though not all of them. Of some 30,000 clones in the sample, roughly 90% were seen once. The germline V gene encodes CDR1 MDHEN and CDR2 SYDVKM. The CDR3 covers 12 residues. Trimming left V 5 bases short and J 8 bases short, with 10 bases between. As regards this clone: What it binds is unknown.

The starting material was peripheral blood, obtained from a patient treated with photon-based radiotherapy. J is TRBJ1-3 and V is TRBV28, with unresolved D. The receptor was isolated from a woman aged 50 to 65 with pancreatic cancer. The CDR3 nucleotides read TGTGCCAGCAGTACAAATCGGGACACCATATATTTT. Amino acid sequence: CASSTNRDTIYF.